Listed here are 20 T cell receptor beta chains from one sample, sequenced in a study of T-cell memory formation after mild COVID-19. TCRdb passed the 5' RACE reads through MiXCR, listing each CDR3 protein once. The table has under 350,000 distinct CDR3 sequences, about a sixth seen once. The sample consisted of PBMCs or a T cell subset sorted from them (not recorded which). The receptors stem from a young man who had mild COVID-19 (a few samples of this study predate the infection). Cell type and time point are not known.

This clonotype was seen a handful of times. V is TRBV6-6 and J is TRBJ2-5; 7 bases agree with TRBD1. The germline gives CDR1 MNHNY, CDR2 SVGAGI (reference sequence). This CDR3 is built from 15 residues. J lost 5 bases, V lost 5 bases, and 11 bases had no gene match. The CDR3: CASSDQWTGSETQYF. CDR3 in DNA: TGTGCCAGCAGTGACCAATGGACAGGTTCGGAGACCCAGTACTTC.

This chain joins TRBV7-9 and TRBJ2-5, with TRBD1 identical over 8 bases. With V trimmed by 5 bases and J by 2 bases, 4 bases remained unmatched. Germline V gene lookup returns CDR1 SEHNR and CDR2 FQNEAQ (reference sequence). The CDR3 consists of 14 residues. The CDR3 is CASSRRDRQETQYF. The DNA of the CDR3 is TGTGCCAGCAGCCGCAGGGACAGGCAAGAGACCCAGTACTTC.

The J gene is TRBJ1-1, the V gene TRBV30, with a weak D call TRBD1 (6 bases). The V and J ends lost 2 bases and 5 bases respectively, with 15 bases between them. The CDR3 loop spans 14 amino acids. The V gene's germline CDR1 is GTSNPN and CDR2 SVGIG (reference sequence). The CDR3 nucleotides read TGTGCCTGGAGTTTTCACACAGGGCTGACTGAAGCTTTCTTT. It specifies CAWSFHTGLTEAFF.

The chain joins TRBV5-5 to TRBJ1-2; D is possibly TRBD1 (5 bases). CDR1 and CDR2 (germline): SGHKS, YYEKEE (reference sequence). The V end was cut by 4 bases, the J end by 7 bases, with 14 bases between. The CDR3 consists of 13 residues. CDR3 nucleotides: TGTGCCAGCAGCGACGCACTGGGGGGTGGCTACACCTTC. Residues: CASSDALGGGYTF.

Note on this clonotype: This could be a read error, since a much larger clone is one nucleotide away. The chain uses TRBV4-1 and TRBJ1-6, with a weak D call TRBD1 (5 bases). Germline CDR1 MGHRA, CDR2 YSYEKL. V gave up 1 base and J gave up 7 bases, with 8 bases separating them. This CDR3 comprises 14 residues. The CDR3 bases are TGCGCCAGCAGCCAAGCTGGGGGGAATTCACCCCTCCACTTT. This gives the protein CASSQAGGNSPLHF.

This clonotype came up a few times. The gene calls are TRBV2 and TRBJ2-2; 7 nucleotides match TRBD1. V shed 2 bases, J shed 6 bases, and the junction held 6 bases outside the gene matches. The CDR3 has 15 residues. CDR1 is SNHLY, CDR2 FYNNEI, per germline. The CDR3 protein is CASSERLQGAGELFF. CDR3 DNA sequence: TGTGCCAGCAGTGAACGCTTGCAGGGGGCCGGGGAGCTGTTTTTT.

The V and J genes are TRBV4-3 and TRBJ2-3; TRBD1 agrees at 7 bases. V was pared by 4 bases and J by 3 bases, with 7 bases of the junction left unmatched. The CDR3 has 15 amino acids. Germline values: CDR1 LGHNA, CDR2 YSLEER. CDR3 DNA: TGCGCCAGCAGCCCAATGACAGGGAATACAGATACGCAGTATTTT. As protein: CASSPMTGNTDTQYF.

This clonotype was observed a handful of times. The chain uses TRBV2 and TRBJ2-1, with a weak D call TRBD1 (7 bases). The germline gives CDR1 SNHLY, CDR2 FYNNEI. The CDR3 has 15 residues. With 6 bases removed from V and 6 bases from J, the gap between germline ends came to 18 bases. The chain's CDR3 is CASSRPIRGANEQFF. In nucleotides, the CDR3 is TGTGCCAGCAGCCGTCCCATCAGGGGGGCCAATGAGCAGTTCTTC.

In its sample, this clonotype was seen a few times. The rearrangement links TRBV6-4 to TRBJ1-1; D might be TRBD1 (5 bases). Germline CDR1 is MRHNA and CDR2 is SNTAGT. The CDR3 is made up of 13 amino acids. V shed 6 bases and J shed 5 bases, with 13 bases lying between them. DNA of the CDR3: TGTGCCAGCAGATCCCAGGGTGGGACTGAAGCTTTCTTT. Translation gives CASRSQGGTEAFF.

The sample holds a few counts of this clonotype. The chain joins TRBV11-2 to TRBJ1-2; D ambiguous. The germline CDR1 and CDR2 sequences are SGHAT and FQNNGV. V was shortened by 3 bases and J by 4 bases, with 3 bases between the two germline ends. This CDR3 is built from 11 residues. The CDR3 bases are TGTGCCAGCAGCTTGTTCTATGGCTACACCTTC. This translates into CASSLFYGYTF.

This chain uses TRBV3-1 with TRBJ1-4, with TRBD1 identical over 10 bases. The CDR3 is 15 residues long. V lost 0 bases to trimming and J lost 8 bases; unmatched junction nucleotides: 3. Germline V lookup: CDR1 LGHDT, CDR2 YNNKEL (reference sequence). Written as DNA, the CDR3 is TGTGCCAGCAGCCAAGAGGGACAGGGGAACGAAAAACTGTTTTTT. Protein sequence: CASSQEGQGNEKLFF.

The chain carries TRBV6-2 or TRBV6-3 and TRBJ1-2, with a possible D match to TRBD1 (6 bases). With 6 bases removed from V and 2 bases from J, the gap between germline ends came to 13 bases. CDR1 and CDR2 (germline): MNHEY, SVGEGT. The CDR3 runs 14 residues. The CDR3 sequence is CASRMTGKNYGYTF. The CDR3 nucleotides read TGTGCCAGCAGAATGACAGGCAAAAACTATGGCTACACCTTC.

The J gene is TRBJ1-1, the V gene TRBV19; D might be TRBD1 (6 bases). Germline-derived CDR1 and CDR2 are LNHDA and SQIVND (reference sequence). The CDR3 runs to 13 residues. Trimming left V 5 bases short and J 4 bases short, with 11 bases between. CDR3 protein: CASSYTGFTEAFF. The CDR3 DNA sequence: TGTGCCAGTAGTTATACAGGGTTCACTGAAGCTTTCTTT. The entire variable domain, with the rest obtained from reference TRBV19 and TRBJ1-1, is as follows: DGGITQSPKYLFRKEGQNVTLSCEQNLNHDAMYWYRQDPGQGLRLIYYSQIVNDFQKGDIAEGYSVSREKKESFPLTVTSAQKNPTAFYLCASSYTGFTEAFFGQGTRLTVV.

This clonotype has more than one count but fewer than ten. V and J are TRBV4-3 and TRBJ1-2; possible D gene TRBD1, 6 bases. Trimming left V 0 bases short and J 7 bases short, with 12 bases between. This CDR3 is 14 amino acids long. From germline, CDR1 is LGHNA and CDR2 YSLEER. CDR3 region: CASSQDQGMGGYTF. CDR3 sequence (DNA): TGCGCCAGCAGCCAAGATCAGGGGATGGGTGGCTACACCTTC.

The chain uses TRBV20-1 and TRBJ1-1, with D tentatively TRBD1 (5 bases). The CDR3 length is 13 residues. V gave up 1 base and J gave up 5 bases, with 11 bases separating them. Germline CDR1 is DFQATT and CDR2 is SNEGSKA (reference sequence). The chain's CDR3 is CSARVQGWTEAFF. DNA for the CDR3: TGCAGTGCTAGAGTCCAGGGTTGGACTGAAGCTTTCTTT.

V and J are TRBV2 and TRBJ2-2; 8 positions match TRBD1. Germline CDR1 and CDR2: SNHLY and FYNNEI. This CDR3 is built from 15 residues. Unmatched junction bases numbered 9, after V lost 6 bases and J lost 6 bases. CDR3 region: CASSGQGVIAGELFF. CDR3 DNA: TGTGCCAGCAGCGGACAGGGAGTGATCGCCGGGGAGCTGTTTTTT.

The chain joins TRBV10-3 to TRBJ1-3; tentative D call: TRBD1 (6 bases). Germline V CDR1 and CDR2: ENHRY, SYGVKD. The CDR3 has 14 amino acids. V shed 5 bases and J shed 4 bases, with 12 bases lying between them. Here the CDR3 reads CAISNGGTGNTIYF. CDR3 nucleotide sequence: TGTGCCATCAGTAACGGGGGCACCGGAAACACCATATATTTT.

This clonotype was picked up a small number of times. The gene calls are TRBV4-3 and TRBJ1-1, with D possibly being TRBD1 (6 bases). The germline V gene encodes CDR1 LGHNA and CDR2 YSLEER. The CDR3 consists of 17 residues. V lost 0 bases and J 4 bases, leaving 18 bases between the germline ends. The CDR3 protein is CASSQDLGGTGLTEAFF. The CDR3, as DNA: TGCGCCAGCAGCCAAGATTTAGGGGGGACGGGTCTCACTGAAGCTTTCTTT.

The chain is built from TRBV4-1 and TRBJ2-7; the match to TRBD2 covers 8 bases. The germline gives CDR1 MGHRA, CDR2 YSYEKL. The junction had 11 bases not matched to a gene; V was cut back by 4 bases and J by 6 bases. CDR3 length equals 15 residues. This CDR3 is CASSLRESGGLEQYF. For the CDR3, the DNA is TGCGCCAGCAGCCTCCGTGAGAGCGGGGGCCTCGAGCAGTACTTC.

Only a few counts were recorded for this clonotype. V gene TRBV7-2 combines with J gene TRBJ2-3, with D perhaps given as TRBD1 or TRBD2 (6 bases each). V lost 7 bases to trimming and J lost 14 bases, with 22 bases between them. The length of the CDR3 is 13 residues. From germline, CDR1 is SGHTA and CDR2 FQGNSA. The CDR3 DNA is TGTGCCAGCACCCTGGGGGGCCTACCTCCGACGTATTTT. Translation gives CASTLGGLPPTYF.